Included here is one T cell receptor (beta chain) sequence, with context. This record belongs to a study of blood T cell repertoires in COVID-19. Study-wide context: Samples of COVID-19 (acute and convalescent) were obtained from the United States, Italy and Spain.

Germline CDR1 is SEHNR and CDR2 is FQNEAQ (reference sequence). CDR3 size: 15 residues. V lost 5 bases, J lost 0 bases, and 13 bases lay in between. The authors' processing: It was from reference gene primer amplification that nucleated cell counts were estimated. Produced via immunoSEQ multiplex PCR; TCRdb's table is partial and in-frame only. That table supplies the V and J calls and clone size; D and trimming were determined from the DNA. The table has about 240,000 clones, around 83% seen once. The chain employs TRBV7-9 and TRBJ2-5; D is unclear. This receptor was identified in a woman between 18 and 30 years old with acute or convalescent COVID-19. The sequencing sample was made of peripheral blood. The CDR3 DNA reads as TGTGCCAGCAGCCCCCCACGAGCCCACCAAGAGACCCAGTACTTC. Residues: CASSPPRAHQETQYF.